Reported below is one TCR beta chain. A much more abundant neighbour one base away suggests this may be a read error. The data were obtained in a study of T cells in Graves' hyperthyroidism and ophthalmopathy. There were TCR beta CDR3 regions amplified from RNA transcripts. First-round RT-PCR with HTBI primers amplified the TCR CDR3 region. Each CDR3 protein gets one entry after TCRdb re-called the multiplex PCR reads with MiXCR. The sample includes fewer than 650,000 distinct CDR3 sequences, 14% of them seen just once. The CDR3 is 16 amino acids. The junction had 11 bases not matched to a gene; V was cut back by 6 bases and J by 3 bases. Germline V gene data show CDR1 as MDHEN and CDR2 as SYDVKM.

Sequenced material: blood. The sequence came from a woman aged 18-30 years with Graves' ophthalmopathy. The J gene is TRBJ2-1, the V gene TRBV28, with 7 nucleotides matching TRBD2. DNA of the CDR3: TGTGCCAGCAGCCGACTAGTGGGAGGGATCTACAATGAGCAGTTCTTC. Amino acid sequence: CASSRLVGGIYNEQFF.